A single sample is the source of the 21 T cell receptor beta chains below, sequenced in a study of T cells in localized non-small cell lung cancer. The repertoire was sequenced with immunoSEQ multiplex PCR; TCRdb's copy has only in-frame clones and lacks some. In the table there are tens of thousands of clones, about 88% of which are singletons. Source: PBMCs, taken before any cancer treatment. The receptor source for this set is a man aged 40 to 69 with stage II lung adenocarcinoma.

This clone has only one observation. The CDR3 DNA reads TGTGCCAGCAGCCAAGGTGGGAACTATGGCTACACCTTC. Residues: CASSQGGNYGYTF. The V gene is TRBV14, the J gene TRBJ1-2; D is uncertain. In germline, CDR1 is SGHDN, CDR2 FVKESK. The V gene lost 1 base and the J gene lost 2 bases, with 5 bases spanning the gap. The CDR3 has 13 amino acids.

J is TRBJ2-5 and V is TRBV7-3, with D perhaps matching TRBD1 or TRBD2 (6 bases each). CDR3 length: 14 residues. Germline V gene data show CDR1 as SGHTA and CDR2 as FQGTGA. The V and J ends lost 3 bases and 5 bases respectively, with 13 bases between them. This CDR3 reads CASSLEGGRETQYF. The CDR3 bases are TGTGCCAGCAGCTTGGAGGGGGGACGGGAGACCCAGTACTTC. Filled out from reference TRBV7-3 and TRBJ2-5, the complete variable domain reads GAGVSQTPSNKVTEKGKYVELRCDPISGHTALYWYRQSLGQGPEFLIYFQGTGAADDSGLPNDRFFAVRPEGSVSTLKIQRTERGDSAVYLCASSLEGGRETQYFGPGTRLLVL.

The gene calls are TRBV5-1 and TRBJ2-3, with no clear D. This CDR3 is 15 amino acids long. CDR1 is SGHRS, CDR2 YFSETQ, per germline. Trimming shortened V by 0 bases and J by 0 bases, and 8 bases separated the two germline ends. CDR3 nucleotides: TGCGCCAGCAGCTTGGATGGGGTGAGCACAGATACGCAGTATTTT. Encoded protein: CASSLDGVSTDTQYF.

The chain couples TRBV6-1 to TRBJ1-1; D is perhaps TRBD1 (5 bases). The CDR3 runs 14 residues. The V and J ends lost 5 bases and 4 bases respectively, with 14 bases between them. Per the germline V gene, CDR1 is MNHNS and CDR2 is SASEGT. This chain's CDR3 is CASSSSAGGTEAFF. The CDR3 DNA reads TGTGCCAGCAGTTCCTCTGCCGGGGGCACTGAAGCTTTCTTT.

The chain carries TRBV11-2 and TRBJ2-7, with TRBD1 matching over 9 bases. In germline, CDR1 is SGHAT, CDR2 FQNNGV. After removal of 3 bases from V and 3 bases from J, the junction contained 12 bases not matched to a gene. CDR3 size: 17 residues. DNA for the CDR3: TGTGCCAGCAGCTTTGCAGGAACAGGGGGCAAAATCTACGAGCAGTACGTC. It specifies CASSFAGTGGKIYEQYV.

The chain links TRBV5-1 to TRBJ1-4; D is possibly TRBD1 (5 bases). CDR1 and CDR2 (germline): SGHRS, YFSETQ. The CDR3 consists of 17 residues. V shed 4 bases and J shed 12 bases, with 28 bases lying between them. CDR3 sequence (DNA): TGCGCCAGCAGCGACATACGGAGTTTGCAGGGCGCCGGGGAACTGTTTTTT. Translating it yields CASSDIRSLQGAGELFF. Filled out from reference TRBV5-1 and TRBJ1-4, the complete variable domain reads KAGVTQTPRYLIKTRGQQVTLSCSPISGHRSVSWYQQTPGQGLQFLFEYFSETQRNKGNFPGRFSGRQFSNSRSEMNVSTLELGDSALYLCASSDIRSLQGAGELFFGSGTQLSVL.

V and J are TRBV7-6 and TRBJ2-1; D gene ambiguous. V was trimmed by 5 bases and J by 9 bases, leaving 11 bases between them. The CDR3 totals 12 residues. Germline V gene data show CDR1 as SGHVS and CDR2 as FNYEAQ. The chain's CDR3 is CASSPAAFEQFF. The CDR3 DNA follows: TGTGCCAGCAGCCCCGCGGCATTTGAGCAGTTCTTC.

This sequence joins TRBV6-6 and TRBJ1-2, with TRBD1 identical over 7 bases. CDR1 and CDR2 (germline): MNHNY, SVGAGI (reference sequence). After removal of 2 bases from V and 7 bases from J, the junction contained 4 bases not matched to a gene. The length of the CDR3 is 13 residues. The CDR3 is CASSYEGAFGYTF. CDR3 coding DNA: TGTGCCAGCAGTTACGAGGGGGCATTTGGCTACACCTTC.

This clone was seen just once. The gene calls are TRBV6-1 and TRBJ2-1; D remains ambiguous. Germline CDR1 is MNHNS and CDR2 is SASEGT. Trimming took 4 bases from V and 6 from J, leaving 19 bases between them. This CDR3 comprises 16 residues. The CDR3 protein is CASSGAVGPKRNEQFF. The CDR3 DNA follows: TGTGCCAGCAGTGGGGCAGTAGGTCCCAAACGCAATGAGCAGTTCTTC.

CDR3 DNA sequence: TGTGCCAGCAGCACCCGACTAGCGGGGGTCGGGGAGCTGTTTTTT. Its protein is CASSTRLAGVGELFF. The chain has TRBV9 and TRBJ2-2; TRBD2 agrees at 12 bases. Germline-derived CDR1 and CDR2 are SGDLS and YYNGEE. Trimming cost V 4 bases and J 7 bases; bases outside gene matches: 5. The CDR3 is 15 residues long.

V gene TRBV9 combines with J gene TRBJ1-1; D is perhaps TRBD1 (6 bases). CDR1 SGDLS and CDR2 YYNGEE come from the germline V gene. This CDR3 has 19 amino acids. V lost 3 bases and J 0 bases, leaving 24 bases between the germline ends. This CDR3 is CASSASRVDSPFMNTEAFF. CDR3 sequence (DNA): TGTGCCAGCAGCGCTAGTCGGGTGGACAGCCCTTTCATGAACACTGAAGCTTTCTTT.

The chain employs TRBV4-1 and TRBJ2-1; 7 positions match TRBD2. Losses at the gene ends were 4 bases for V and 7 bases for J; bases not matched to a gene: 7. The CDR3 totals 14 residues. Per germline, CDR1 MGHRA and CDR2 YSYEKL. The CDR3 DNA follows: TGCGCCAGCAGCCTACGTGGGGGAGGGAATGAGCAGTTCTTC. It is translated as CASSLRGGGNEQFF.

The chain recombines TRBV11-2 with TRBJ1-2; D call uncertain. Germline loops: CDR1 SGHAT, CDR2 FQNNGV. The CDR3 is 13 amino acids. V was clipped by 2 bases and J by 5 bases, with 9 bases between them. CDR3 coding DNA: TGTGCCAGCAGCTTACCGACGGCGTATGGCTACACCTTC. As protein: CASSLPTAYGYTF.

This chain links TRBV5-1 with TRBJ1-2; possibly TRBD1 for D (6 bases). Germline assignment: CDR1 SGHRS and CDR2 YFSETQ. There are 13 residues in the CDR3. V was clipped by 4 bases and J by 4 bases, with 11 bases between them. The CDR3 sequence: CASSRDRIYGYTF. In DNA, the CDR3 is TGCGCCAGCAGCCGCGACAGGATCTATGGCTACACCTTC.

The chain links TRBV5-1 to TRBJ2-2, with D unresolved. The CDR3 length is 13 residues. Between the trimmed V and J ends, which lost 0 bases and 5 bases, there was a span of 5 bases. Germline V CDR1 and CDR2: SGHRS, YFSETQ. The CDR3 loop is CASSLDITGELFF. CDR3 coding DNA: TGCGCCAGCAGCTTGGACATTACCGGGGAGCTGTTTTTT.

The V and J genes are TRBV2 and TRBJ2-7; possibly TRBD2 for D (5 bases). The germline V and J ends were trimmed by 4 bases and 5 bases, with 9 bases remaining between them. CDR1 and CDR2 from the germline V gene are SNHLY and FYNNEI. This CDR3 has 12 residues. The CDR3 DNA follows: TGTGCCAGCAGTGGAGGGTTCAACGAGCAGTACTTC. Its protein is CASSGGFNEQYF.

The J gene is TRBJ2-1, the V gene TRBV5-1; tentatively, D is TRBD2 (6 bases). This CDR3 has 14 residues. Trimming removed 7 bases from V and 3 bases from J, with 14 bases in between. CDR1 and CDR2 from the germline V gene are SGHRS and YFSETQ. CDR3 sequence: CASYKGGVYNEQFF. In nucleotides, the CDR3 is TGCGCCAGCTATAAAGGCGGGGTCTACAATGAGCAGTTCTTC.

This chain links TRBV5-1 with TRBJ2-3; TRBD2 matches 7 bases. The V gene end was trimmed by 4 bases and the J gene end by 0 bases; junction bases not matched to a gene: 14. Germline lookup yields CDR1 SGHRS and CDR2 YFSETQ. There are 18 residues in the CDR3. The CDR3 DNA reads as TGCGCCAGCAGCCCCCGTGGACTAGTGCCCGCTAGCACAGATACGCAGTATTTT. This codes for CASSPRGLVPASTDTQYF.

V gene TRBV6-1 combines with J gene TRBJ1-1; 7 bases agree with TRBD1. CDR1 and CDR2 (germline): MNHNS, SASEGT. The CDR3 has 16 amino acids. V dropped 4 bases and J dropped 3; count of bases not matched to a gene: 11. CDR3 region: CASSGGRWDSYTEAFF. CDR3 sequence (DNA): TGTGCCAGCAGTGGGGGAAGGTGGGACAGTTACACTGAAGCTTTCTTT.

The CDR3 protein is CASSLTALSGARGSGNTIYF. CDR3 nucleotides: TGCGCCAGCAGCTTGACGGCGCTGTCAGGGGCAAGGGGCTCTGGAAACACCATATATTTT. The rearrangement joins TRBV5-1 to TRBJ1-3; D may be TRBD1 (6 bases). CDR1 and CDR2 (germline): SGHRS, YFSETQ. This CDR3 has 20 amino acids. Trimming left V 1 base short and J 0 bases short, with 23 bases between.

The V gene is TRBV28, the J gene TRBJ2-7; the D is unclear. The CDR3 consists of 14 residues. Germline lookup yields CDR1 MDHEN and CDR2 SYDVKM. Trimming removed 4 bases at V and 2 bases at J, with 12 bases between. This chain's CDR3 is CASSSLESTYEQYV. The CDR3 DNA reads as TGTGCCAGCAGTTCCCTCGAGTCTACCTACGAGCAGTACGTC.